This T cell receptor beta chain was observed in a study of early T cells in non-severe SARS-CoV-2 infection. Whole-study context: Sequencing of unsorted whole blood was done on bulk RNA, leaving chains unpaired.

cDNA molecules, individually, were tagged with unique molecular identifiers. Via MiXCR, TCRdb re-called the 5' RACE reads, giving one row per CDR3 protein. The top ten clones hold about 6.1% of a sample with about 87,000 distinct CDR3 sequences, approximately 15% of them seen once. This clonotype was seen a handful of times. The CDR3 loop spans 16 amino acids. Germline values: CDR1 SGHAT, CDR2 FQNNGV. J was trimmed by 0 bases and V by 1 base; bases with no gene match: 4. The chain couples TRBV11-2 to TRBJ2-7; TRBD2 agrees at 9 bases. The sample was whole blood. The origin of this receptor is an adult who was a healthcare worker with PCR-confirmed SARS-CoV-2 infection or an uninfected control (not recorded which). The CDR3 spells CASSLVAGGDSYEQYF. CDR3 DNA sequence: TGTGCCAGCAGCTTAGTGGCGGGGGGGGACTCCTACGAGCAGTACTTC.